This passage covers 7 T cell receptor beta chains from one sample sequenced in a study of CD8 T cells in Susac syndrome (dated by TCRdb to the late 2010s). Preparation of the library involved the immunoSEQ multiplex PCR assay. RNA was extracted using the RNeasy kit, and 0.5 to 1 microgram was reverse transcribed with random hexamers. TCRdb reprocessed the public reads (quality trimming at Q25 with fastp, clone calling with MiXCR) and kept in-frame beta chains. CDR3 protein duplicates are merged, each entry listing the most common genes and DNA. In this sample the table shows some 180,000 distinct CDR3 sequences, roughly 90% of which occur a single time. Clones ranked in the top ten supply 0.085% to 0.1% of the sample. Sequences were obtained from CD4+ T cells from PBMCs. The receptors were gathered from a human donor with Susac syndrome.

The genes are TRBV5-1 and TRBJ1-1; no definite D call. The CDR3 loop spans 11 amino acids. Trimming shortened V by 5 bases and J by 1 base, and 3 bases separated the two germline ends. Germline V gene data show CDR1 as SGHRS and CDR2 as YFSETQ. CDR3 nucleotides: TGCGCCAGCAGGGAGAACACTGAAGCTTTCTTT. The encoded protein is CASRENTEAFF. Looking up the rest from reference TRBV5-1 and TRBJ1-1 gives the full variable domain: KAGVTQTPRYLIKTRGQQVTLSCSPISGHRSVSWYQQTPGQGLQFLFEYFSETQRNKGNFPGRFSGRQFSNSRSEMNVSTLELGDSALYLCASRENTEAFFGQGTRLTVV.

The rearrangement uses TRBV7-9 and TRBJ1-5; D is perhaps TRBD1 (5 bases). CDR3 size: 15 residues. In germline, CDR1 is SEHNR, CDR2 FQNEAQ (reference sequence). The V and J ends lost 4 bases and 7 bases respectively, with 17 bases between them. The CDR3 nucleotides read TGTGCCAGCAGCTCTCGGGACGGGGACGGGCAGCCCCAGCATTTT. It is translated as CASSSRDGDGQPQHF. The complete variable domain, with remaining parts taken from reference TRBV7-9 and TRBJ1-5, reads DTGVSQNPRHKITKRGQNVTFRCDPISEHNRLYWYRQTLGQGPEFLTYFQNEAQLEKSRLLSDRFSAERPKGSFSTLEIQRTEQGDSAMYLCASSSRDGDGQPQHFGDGTRLSIL.

This clonotype was observed a single time. The V and J genes are TRBV7-6 and TRBJ2-2, with 11 bases matching TRBD1. The CDR3 is 16 residues long. The J segment lost 7 bases and the V segment lost 5 bases, leaving 9 bases of the junction unmatched. Germline CDR1 and CDR2: SGHVS and FNYEAQ. CDR3 protein: CASSRKRTGGHGELFF. CDR3 coding DNA: TGTGCCAGCAGCCGGAAACGGACAGGGGGCCACGGGGAGCTGTTTTTT. The full variable domain, its missing parts supplied by reference TRBV7-6 and TRBJ2-2, is GAGVSQSPRYKVTKRGQDVALRCDPISGHVSLYWYRQALGQGPEFLTYFNYEAQQDKSGLPNDRFSAERPEGSISTLTIQRTEQRDSAMYRCASSRKRTGGHGELFFGEGSRLTVL.

The rearrangement joins TRBV18 to TRBJ1-2; TRBD1 is a possible D gene (5 bases). The CDR3 covers 14 residues. Trimming left V 1 base short and J 5 bases short, with 11 bases between. CDR1 and CDR2 from the germline V gene are KGHSH and LQKENI. The CDR3 DNA reads as TGTGCCAGCTCACCACAGAGCGAGGGGTATGGCTACACCTTC. This codes for CASSPQSEGYGYTF.

The chain joins TRBV27 to TRBJ2-1; unclear D gene. The V gene lost 6 bases and the J gene lost 6 bases, with 15 bases spanning the gap. Germline values: CDR1 MNHEY, CDR2 SMNVEV (reference sequence). This CDR3 is 14 amino acids long. The CDR3 loop reads CASSLRSPLNEQFF. In DNA form, the CDR3 reads TGTGCCAGCAGCCTCCGGAGTCCACTCAATGAGCAGTTCTTC.

The rearrangement uses TRBV5-6 and TRBJ2-7; D might be TRBD2 (5 bases). The CDR3 is made up of 15 amino acids. CDR1 is SGHDT, CDR2 YYEEEE, per germline. V was trimmed by 2 bases and J by 1 base, leaving 13 bases between them. The CDR3 reads CASSLRGRPSYEQYF. CDR3 DNA sequence: TGTGCCAGCAGCTTACGAGGGAGACCTTCCTACGAGCAGTACTTC.

V is TRBV20-1 and J is TRBJ1-2; 10 bases agree with TRBD1. From germline, CDR1 is DFQATT and CDR2 SNEGSKA (reference sequence). The trim removed 6 bases at V and 7 bases at J, leaving 5 bases unmatched. This CDR3 is built from 12 residues. CDR3 DNA sequence: TGCAGTGCGGACAGGGGGAGTCGTGGCTACACCTTC. The encoded protein is CSADRGSRGYTF.